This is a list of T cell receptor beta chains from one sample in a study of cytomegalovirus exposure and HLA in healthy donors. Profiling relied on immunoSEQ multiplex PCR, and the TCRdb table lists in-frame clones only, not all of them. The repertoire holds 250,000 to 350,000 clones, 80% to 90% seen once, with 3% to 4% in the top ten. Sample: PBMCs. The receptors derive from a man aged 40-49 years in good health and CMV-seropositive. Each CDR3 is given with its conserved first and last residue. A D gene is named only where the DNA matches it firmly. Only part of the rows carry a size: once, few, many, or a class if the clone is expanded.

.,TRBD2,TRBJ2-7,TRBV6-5,TGTGCCAGCAGTCCAAGGCGCCTAGCGGTTTACGAGCAGTACTTC,CASSPRRLAVYEQYF
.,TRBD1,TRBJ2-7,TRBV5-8,TGTGCCAGCAGCCTCCTACCTGGGACAGTACTCTACGAGCAGTACTTC,CASSLLPGTVLYEQYF
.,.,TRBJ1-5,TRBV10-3,TGTGCCATCGGGCCAGGGAATCAGCCCCAGCATTTT,CAIGPGNQPQHF
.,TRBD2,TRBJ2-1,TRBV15,TGTGCCACCAGCAGAGCCGGGGAGGGCTACAATGAGCAGTTCTTC,CATSRAGEGYNEQFF
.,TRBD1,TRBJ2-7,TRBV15,TGTGCCACCAGCAGAGATCTACAGGGGTCCTACGAGCAGTACTTC,CATSRDLQGSYEQYF
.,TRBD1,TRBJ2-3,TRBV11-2,TGTGCCAGCAGCGCCCACAGGGGGTTCAGCACAGATACGCAGTATTTT,CASSAHRGFSTDTQYF
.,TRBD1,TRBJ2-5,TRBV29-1,TGCAGCGTTGGGGGGACAGGGGGTTATCAAGAGACCCAGTACTTC,CSVGGTGGYQETQYF
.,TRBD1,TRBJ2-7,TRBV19,TGTGCCAGTAGTCCGGGACAGGGTGCTGGGGAGCAGTACTTC,CASSPGQGAGEQYF
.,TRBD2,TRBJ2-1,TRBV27,TGTGCCAGCACGAAGCCGGGAGGCTCCTACAATGAGCAGTTCTTC,CASTKPGGSYNEQFF
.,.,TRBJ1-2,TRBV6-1,TGTGCCAGCAGTGAAGAACTGGGGACTTATGGCTACACCTTC,CASSEELGTYGYTF
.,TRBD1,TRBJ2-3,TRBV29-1,TGCAGCGTTGTTGGACAGGGCCCAGATACGCAGTATTTT,CSVVGQGPDTQYF
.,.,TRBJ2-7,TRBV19,TGTGCCAGTAGTATTGGTTCAGGGCCATACGAGCAGTACTTC,CASSIGSGPYEQYF
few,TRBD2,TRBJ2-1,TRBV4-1,TGCGCCAGCAGCCGGCCTCCCGGGACTAGCAATGAGCAGTTCTTC,CASSRPPGTSNEQFF
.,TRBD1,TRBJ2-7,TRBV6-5,TGTGCCAGCAGTGGACAGGGGAGAAGGTACGAGCAGTACTTC,CASSGQGRRYEQYF
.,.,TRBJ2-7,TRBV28,TGTGCCAGCTTGGACAGTACCTACGAGCAGTACTTC,CASLDSTYEQYF
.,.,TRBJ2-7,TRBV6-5,TGTGCCAGCAGTTACTCACCGACTAGCTACGAGCAGTACTTC,CASSYSPTSYEQYF
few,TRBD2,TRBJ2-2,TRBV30,TGTGCCTGGAGCGGGCCTAGCGGGAAGACCGGGGAGCTGTTTTTT,CAWSGPSGKTGELFF
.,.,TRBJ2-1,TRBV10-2,TGCGCCAGCCGCGGGATCCCCTACAATGAGCAGTTCTTC,CASRGIPYNEQFF
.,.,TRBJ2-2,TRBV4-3,TGCGCCAGCAGCCAGTCCCAGGGGCCCGGGGAGCTGTTTTTT,CASSQSQGPGELFF
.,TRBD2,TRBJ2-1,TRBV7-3,TGTGCCAGCAGCTTGCTACTAGCGGGAGGGAACAATGAGCAGTTCTTC,CASSLLLAGGNNEQFF
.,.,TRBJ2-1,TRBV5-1,TGCGCCAGCAGCTTGTCCCAGGTGGATGAGCAGTTCTTC,CASSLSQVDEQFF
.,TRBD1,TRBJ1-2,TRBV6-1,TGTGCCAGCAGCTGGGACAGCCATTTGGAAGGCTACACCTTC,CASSWDSHLEGYTF
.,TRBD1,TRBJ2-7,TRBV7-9,TGTGCCAGCAGTCGGACGGGACAGGGCTCCCACGAGCAGTACTTC,CASSRTGQGSHEQYF
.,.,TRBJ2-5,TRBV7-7,TGTGCTAGCAGCTTCAGCGTCGGGGGACCTTACCAAGAGACCCAGTACTTC,CASSFSVGGPYQETQYF
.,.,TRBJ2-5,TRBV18,TGTGCCAGCTCACCGCAGGGTGGTCCCTCGGAGACCCAGTACTTC,CASSPQGGPSETQYF
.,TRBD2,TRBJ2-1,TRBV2,TGTGCCAGCAGTCAGACTAGCACCACCTACAATGAGCAGTTCTTC,CASSQTSTTYNEQFF
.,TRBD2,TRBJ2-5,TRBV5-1,TGCGCCAGCAGCTTGGGCCCGGGAGGGGAGACCCAGTACTTC,CASSLGPGGETQYF